Included here is one T cell receptor (beta chain) sequence, with context. The clone's antigen remains unknown. Base qualities were left out, and no much larger clone turns up one base away. The data were taken from a study of blood T cell repertoires in COVID-19 (dated by TCRdb to 2018 to 2021). Broadly, across the study: Samples from collaborators originated in the United States, Italy and Spain and spanned both the acute and convalescent phases of COVID-19. The repertoires were made available in a free public database intended to serve as a resource for research on the immune response to SARS-CoV-2. Samples came from the ongoing ImmuneRACE study (first 160 participants) plus 1,254 subjects from 6 global collaborators. Deeply sampled blood TCRbeta repertoires from subjects exposed to, actively infected with, or recovered from COVID-19 were included in the dataset. Nearly every sample came with metadata listing a de-identified subject ID, COVID-19 status, age in years and sex. The prospective study material was composed of cDNA or gDNA derived from T cells, B-cell-depleted T cells, or PBMCs. Where available, HLA class I and class II types were taken from metadata supplied by the sample provider and were not determined by assay-based typing.

V is trimmed back by 5 bases and J by 3 bases, and the junction contains 6 bases that no gene match accounts for. CDR1 SGHAT and CDR2 FQDESV were looked up in the germline V gene (reference sequence). Counted from cysteine to phenylalanine, this CDR3 has 15 amino acids. The sequence is cut down to CDR3 DNA, 45 bases in frame from base 1. TCRbeta CDR3 regions were amplified from genomic DNA by means of the immunoSEQ Assay, a bias-controlled multiplex PCR. On the study's bioinformatics: Within the assay, amplification of reference gene primers was used to estimate how many nucleated cells each sample contained. To quantify the absolute abundance of each unique TCRbeta CDR3 rearrangement, sequence reads were collapsed and filtered. For each sample, productive Simpson clonality was calculated as the square root of Simpson's diversity index over productive rearrangements. The immuneACCESS repertoire file appears here via TCRdb, limited to in-frame rearrangements. These files lack a portion of the clones; in checked studies, under half of the deficit traces to unresolved V genes, and the cause of the others is not known. The V and J calls and clone size were taken over from that table, and D and trimming were inferred from the DNA. The sample table contains 250,000 or so clones; only one count was recorded for 83% of them. Around 3.5% of the sample rests with the top ten.

On the study overall, not on this receptor specifically: Clinical and demographic metadata were provided uncurated, with the amount varying by source and participant.

Participants in the prospective study were enrolled through a virtual design, were aged roughly 18 to 95 years, and lived in fewer than 30 United States geographic areas. Cohort assignment in the prospective study relied on participant-reported clinical history from a screening survey and a study questionnaire. Exposed participants had been in contact with someone with a PCR-confirmed or clinician-diagnosed COVID-19 case within 2 weeks of study entry. In the prospective study, whole blood, serum and a nasopharyngeal or oropharyngeal swab were collected from each participant by mobile phlebotomists. Over a roughly 2-month period, participants in the prospective study had the option of providing additional blood draws and questionnaires. Before DNA extraction, prospective study blood samples were shipped either frozen or at room temperature.

The sequence was obtained from a woman aged 35 to 49 who had been exposed to COVID-19. Sequences were obtained from PBMCs or T cells enriched from blood (not recorded which). The V gene is TRBV11-1 and the J gene is TRBJ2-1, with 8 bases aligning to TRBD1. The CDR3 reads as follows: CASSKHGQGYNEQFF. The nucleotides read TGTGCCAGCAGCAAACACGGACAGGGCTACAATGAGCAGTTCTTC.